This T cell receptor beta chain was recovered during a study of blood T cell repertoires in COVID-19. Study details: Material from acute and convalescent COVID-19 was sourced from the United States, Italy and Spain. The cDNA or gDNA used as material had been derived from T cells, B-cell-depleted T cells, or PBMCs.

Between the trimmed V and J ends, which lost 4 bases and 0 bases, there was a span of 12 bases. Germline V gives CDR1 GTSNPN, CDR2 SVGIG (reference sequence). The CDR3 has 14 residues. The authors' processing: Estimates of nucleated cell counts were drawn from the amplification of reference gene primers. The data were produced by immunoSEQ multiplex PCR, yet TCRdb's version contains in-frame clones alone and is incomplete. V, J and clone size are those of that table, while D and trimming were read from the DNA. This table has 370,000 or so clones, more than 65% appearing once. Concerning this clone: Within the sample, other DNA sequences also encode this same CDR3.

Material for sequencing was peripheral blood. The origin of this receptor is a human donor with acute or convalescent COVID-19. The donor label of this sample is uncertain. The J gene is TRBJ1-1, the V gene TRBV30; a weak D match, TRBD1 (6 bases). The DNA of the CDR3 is TGTGCCTGGAATCTGGGACAACTGAACACTGAAGCTTTCTTT. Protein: CAWNLGQLNTEAFF.